The following is a TCR beta chain sequence with its context. Its specific antigen is unknown. Base qualities are not recorded, but no much larger clone differs from it by a single base. The same CDR3 arises from other DNA sequences in this sample as well. Healthy HIV-negative adults with no recently reported acute infections or vaccinations were included as donors. All donors were Caucasian adults living in Nashville, Tennessee, USA. Magnetic negative selection was used to enrich CD4+ T cells, after which naive cells were positively selected on CD45RA and the negative fraction became the memory subset. Blood was obtained by leukapheresis, after which PBMCs were separated by Ficoll-Histopaque density gradient centrifugation and cryopreserved in liquid nitrogen vapor phase. Analytical flow cytometry was used to check the purity and quantity of every magnetically sorted T cell population. From each sorted fraction, genomic DNA was isolated and quantified by UV absorbance on a Nanodrop 2000c.

CDR1 and CDR2 are drawn from the germline V gene (reference sequence): LNHDA, SQIVND. The V end loses 3 bases and the J end loses 2 bases, and a stretch of 4 bases separates them. Spanning cysteine to phenylalanine, the CDR3 consists of 12 amino acids. The read is trimmed to its CDR3 DNA, 36 bases read in frame from base 1. This record comes from a study of shared clonotypes between healthy human individuals (dated by TCRdb to between 2020 and 2021). Describing the broader study: A few men and a couple of women, aged 18 to 49 years, made up the cohort. Per donor, three plates each were used for CD4 naive and CD4 memory, two for CD8 naive, and one for CD8 memory. Blood TCR repertoires of roughly five healthy adults were deeply sequenced to estimate repertoire size and the extent of clonotype sharing between individuals. To increase sequencing depth and limit assay-specific biases, TCR repertoire library preparation and sequencing were carried out by different laboratories using diverse techniques. Leukapheresis yielded between about 0.85 and 10 billion PBMCs per donor.

Points the paper makes about the study in general: Even with the large sequencing depth, rarefaction of the sorted-subset datasets indicated that sequencing was incomplete. The small number of donors limited the genetic and exposure-history diversity represented. Clonotypes shared by all four sorted-subset donors showed higher generation probabilities than non-shared clonotypes. Naive subsets generally had larger estimated clonotype richness than memory subsets did. When a few donors were compared, the shared fraction of clonotypes was around 5% for naive CD4, about 4% for naive CD8, 2% to 2.5% for memory CD4, and roughly 0.43% for memory CD8. Sampling was restricted to blood, and TCR repertoires in tissues likely differ from the TCR repertoires found in blood. Based on pairwise subsampling, the degree of clonotype sharing among donors was expected to be affected by sequencing depth.

Using the deep immunoSEQ assay, multiplex PCR amplified TCR CDR3 regions from genomic DNA. Extracted genomic DNA from each cell subset was distributed evenly across all wells of several immunoSEQ 96-well plates, and each plate was treated as a replicate. Each replicate PCR for sorted subsets received around 210 ng genomic DNA, equal to about 30,000 T cell genomes. The purified libraries were quantified using a Qubit 3.0 fluorometer, sized with a Bioanalyzer 2100, and then quantified again using the KAPA Library Quantification kit. Every immunoSEQ 96-well plate was sequenced on a separate single-read 150-cycle Illumina NextSeq 550 flow cell. The original methods were these. The immunoSEQ output contained only junctional sequences without quality scores, so filtering could not match that applied to full-length reads. To assign V/J genes and CDR3, sequences were annotated against IMGT germline references using PyIR, a Python wrapper for IgBLAST v1.9. Reads were filtered out if the reads had weak V/J assignments (E-value above 1e-6), no CDR3, stop codons, out-of-frame junctions, or ambiguous translated residues. V3J clonotypes were defined by identical inferred V gene, J gene, and CDR3 amino acid sequence. Percentage overlap between repertoires was calculated by dividing the number of shared unique clonotypes by the size of the smaller repertoire. Repertoire richness was assessed with RTK rarefaction, the Chao1 estimator, and Recon v2.1 estimates of unobserved clonotypes. For all TCRbeta clonotypes obtained by the gDNA method from a few donors, generation probabilities were computed with OLGA. Drawn from immuneACCESS, this table holds only the in-frame rearrangements with V and J called that TCRdb kept. Clones are partly lost; checked studies trace under half to an unresolved V gene and leave the rest unexplained. For V, J and clone size, that table is used; D and trimming come from the DNA. The sample records 1.5 million to 1.9 million clones, roughly 98% of which are singletons. The ten biggest clones cover approximately 0.45% of the sample.

Sequencing was done on a sample of naive CD4+ T cells sorted from blood. The cell subset or site label on this specimen signifies: CD45RA+ positively selected. The TCR originated in a man aged 25 to 40 in good health. Rearrangement joined TRBV19 to TRBJ2-5; the D gene cannot be resolved reliably. CDR3 loop: CASSISQETQYF. The nucleotide sequence reads TGTGCCAGTAGTATTTCGCAAGAGACCCAGTACTTC.